The sequence of this TCR beta chain was determined in a study of CD8 T cells in ankylosing spondylitis. Findings of the study overall: Disease-linked clones bore a CD8+ phenotype and were relatively rare in peripheral blood. A TCR beta motif of roughly 8 highly homologous variants appeared characteristic of ankylosing spondylitis blood. There was reportedly significant enrichment of clones that were disease-linked in matched ankylosing spondylitis synovial fluid.

V was cut by 4 bases and J by 7 bases, with 17 bases left in between. The CDR3 consists of 15 residues. Germline CDR1 SGHKS, CDR2 YYEKEE (reference sequence). It was by quantitative 5'-RACE with molecular barcodes that TCR beta libraries were made. TCRdb reprocessed the 5' RACE reads via MiXCR and lists one record per CDR3 protein. The table has under 850,000 distinct CDR3 sequences, roughly 20% seen once. As to this clonotype: Its antigen remains unidentified.

This clonotype originated in a male donor with ankylosing spondylitis. What was sequenced was blood, either unsorted or a sorted T cell fraction (not recorded which). The chain combines TRBV5-5 with TRBJ1-4, with a tentative D call TRBD1 (6 bases). This CDR3 reads CASSPGEGWGEKLFF. The CDR3 nucleotides are TGTGCCAGCAGCCCAGGGGAGGGCTGGGGTGAAAAACTGTTTTTT.